The clone carrying this T cell receptor beta chain turned up a few times. Its specificity is not known. This sample is drawn from a study of CD8+ T cells in alopecia areata. At the level of the study: The investigators scored severity in treated patients by the percentage of affected scalp area. Notes on the study in general: Scalp clonality dropped significantly under tofacitinib, as did expanded CD8+ top-100 clones.

Germline V gives CDR1 SGHRS, CDR2 YFSETQ. V was shortened by 1 base and J by 10 bases, with 6 bases between the two germline ends. This CDR3 region has 11 residues. Investigators isolated RNA and reverse transcribed it into cDNA to act as the sequencing template. Clones were read by immunoSEQ multiplex PCR, and TCRdb kept only the in-frame ones, dropping some. Of a few hundred thousand clones in the sample, around two fifths were seen once. Treatment: oral pan-JAK inhibitor, 5-10 mg twice daily. This chain uses TRBV5-1 with TRBJ2-1; D may be TRBD2 (5 bases). The clonotype originates from a human donor with alopecia areata. The material sequenced was CD4+ T cells sorted from blood, taken at approximately week 34, from a patient treated with tofacitinib. The CDR3 nucleotides are TGCGCCAGCAGCTTGCGGGGAGAGCAGTTCTTC. This encodes CASSLRGEQFF.